The 23 T cell receptor beta chains presented below share a single source sample, sequenced in a study of read filtering for tumor transcriptome and immune sequencing. Molecular barcoded adaptors covering alpha/delta and beta/gamma chains were used on roughly 400 ng RNA. TCRdb reprocessed the reads via MiXCR and lists one record per CDR3 protein. Among approximately 38,000 distinct CDR3 sequences listed, approximately 13% were seen once. The sequenced material came from a population of CD138-negative cells sorted from bone marrow. The receptors here all came from a donor aged 40 or over with multiple myeloma.

This clonotype has a count of ten or more. The chain carries TRBV7-9 and TRBJ2-5; 14 positions agree with TRBD2. CDR3 length: 16 residues. Germline assignment: CDR1 SEHNR and CDR2 FQNEAQ (reference sequence). The trim removed 5 bases at V and 5 bases at J, leaving 7 bases unmatched. CDR3 nucleotides: TGTGCCAGCAGCCCCTGGACTAGCGGGAGGTCTGAGACCCAGTACTTC. Translated: CASSPWTSGRSETQYF. The complete variable domain, with remaining parts taken from reference TRBV7-9 and TRBJ2-5, reads DTGVSQNPRHKITKRGQNVTFRCDPISEHNRLYWYRQTLGQGPEFLTYFQNEAQLEKSRLLSDRFSAERPKGSFSTLEIQRTEQGDSAMYLCASSPWTSGRSETQYFGPGTRLLVL.

This clonotype has more than one count but fewer than ten. The gene calls are TRBV29-1 and TRBJ2-2; the D gene is possibly TRBD1 (6 bases). From germline, CDR1 is SQVTM and CDR2 ANQGSEA. The CDR3 runs to 14 residues. The V and J ends lost 8 bases and 5 bases respectively, with 18 bases between them. This CDR3 is CSSSGTFGTGELFF. The CDR3 region has the DNA TGCAGCTCGTCCGGGACATTTGGGACCGGGGAGCTGTTTTTT.

The rearrangement uses TRBV7-2 and TRBJ1-1; no reliable D call. The CDR3 is made up of 14 amino acids. V was shortened by 4 bases and J by 5 bases, with 14 bases between the two germline ends. Germline V gene data show CDR1 as SGHTA and CDR2 as FQGNSA. The CDR3 reads CASSSPRRVTEAFF. The CDR3, as DNA: TGTGCCAGCAGCTCCCCCCGGAGGGTTACTGAAGCTTTCTTT.

This clonotype has at least ten counts. This chain connects TRBV3-1 to TRBJ2-7; D is perhaps TRBD2 (5 bases). Germline V lookup: CDR1 LGHDT, CDR2 YNNKEL (reference sequence). CDR3 size: 12 residues. V was cut by 1 base and J by 4 bases, with 5 bases left in between. The CDR3 DNA follows: TGTGCCAGCAGCCAAGCGGGGTACGAGCAGTACTTC. Amino acids: CASSQAGYEQYF.

This rearrangement joins TRBV19 to TRBJ2-2; D perhaps matches TRBD2 (5 bases). This CDR3 contains 15 residues. V was shortened by 6 bases and J by 4 bases, with 15 bases between the two germline ends. Germline V lookup: CDR1 LNHDA, CDR2 SQIVND (reference sequence). The CDR3 DNA reads TGTGCCAGTAGGGAGGTGAATCGCGTCACCGGGGAGCTGTTTTTT. Translation: CASREVNRVTGELFF.

Ten or more counts support this clonotype. This chain joins TRBV20-1 and TRBJ2-3; 8 bases agree with TRBD2. This CDR3 spans 14 amino acids. V shed 8 bases and J 5 bases; nucleotides not matched to a gene: 12. Germline V gives CDR1 DFQATT, CDR2 SNEGSKA (reference sequence). DNA of the CDR3: TGCAGTTCTGACGTGAGCGGGAGAGGAGATACGCAGTATTTT. Protein sequence: CSSDVSGRGDTQYF.

This clonotype was detected ten times or more. This rearrangement joins TRBV7-3 to TRBJ2-5; D is uncertain. This CDR3 comprises 13 residues. Germline V lookup: CDR1 SGHTA, CDR2 FQGTGA. The germline V and J ends were trimmed by 2 bases and 0 bases, with 4 bases remaining between them. The CDR3 region is CASSLVYQETQYF. The CDR3 DNA reads TGTGCCAGCAGCTTAGTGTACCAAGAGACCCAGTACTTC.

The genes are TRBV7-2 and TRBJ2-4; 9 nucleotides match TRBD2. This CDR3 spans 15 amino acids. Trimming took 4 bases from V and 9 from J; bases not matched to a gene: 10. Germline-derived CDR1 and CDR2 are SGHTA and FQGNSA. CDR3 residues: CASSSGWSGRIIQYF. CDR3 DNA sequence: TGTGCCAGCAGCTCCGGGTGGAGCGGGAGGATCATTCAGTACTTC.

In this sample, this clonotype turned up many times. Only one base separates this from a far larger clonotype, so it likely reflects a read error. This chain connects TRBV12-3 or TRBV12-4 to TRBJ1-6; D may be TRBD1 (6 bases). The CDR3 contains 15 residues. The CDR3, as DNA: TGTGCCAGCAGTCCAGGGGCGGCCAGCAATTCACCCCGCCACTTT. Translating gives CASSPGAASNSPRHF.

This chain connects TRBV20-1 to TRBJ2-1, with 7 bases fitting TRBD2. The CDR3 is made up of 17 amino acids. Germline V CDR1 and CDR2: DFQATT, SNEGSKA (reference sequence). Unmatched junction bases numbered 18, after V lost 2 bases and J lost 8 bases. The CDR3 loop is CSARPLAGFAGFDEQFF. DNA of the CDR3: TGCAGTGCTAGACCCTTAGCGGGTTTTGCGGGGTTCGATGAGCAGTTCTTC.

This clonotype was recorded at least ten times. J is TRBJ2-2 and V is TRBV6-2 or TRBV6-3; 8 bases map to TRBD1. This CDR3 is built from 15 residues. Looked up from germline, CDR1 is MNHEY and CDR2 is SVGEGT. With 5 bases clipped from V and 3 bases from J, the junction kept 5 bases outside the gene matches. CDR3 loop: CASSHRDRYTGELFF. The CDR3 bases are TGTGCCAGCAGTCACCGGGACAGGTACACCGGGGAGCTGTTTTTT.

By frequency in the sample, this clonotype is medium-sized. The chain employs TRBV7-2 and TRBJ2-7; tentative D call: TRBD2 (5 bases). CDR1 is SGHTA and CDR2 is FQGNSA in the germline V gene. V was clipped by 4 bases and J by 3 bases, with 13 bases between them. The CDR3 sequence is 14 residues long. The CDR3 loop reads CASSSRSGFYEQYF. CDR3 sequence (DNA): TGTGCCAGCAGCTCTCGGAGCGGCTTCTACGAGCAGTACTTC.

This clonotype was recorded many times. V is TRBV28 and J is TRBJ2-5, with 13 positions matching TRBD2. Germline V CDR1 and CDR2: MDHEN, SYDVKM. The CDR3 sequence is 17 residues long. Germline trimming cut 2 bases from V and 4 bases from J; bases unmatched to any gene: 7. The CDR3 nucleotides are TGTGCCAGCAGTTTAAATCGACTAGCGGGAGGCGGAGAGACCCAGTACTTC. Residues: CASSLNRLAGGGETQYF.

Note on this clonotype: This may come from a read error, since a much larger clone is one base off. The chain uses TRBV20-1 and TRBJ2-1; D might be TRBD2 (5 bases). Germline CDR1 DFQATT, CDR2 SNEGSKA (reference sequence). There are 14 residues in the CDR3. Trimming removed 3 bases at V and 3 bases at J, with 12 bases between. The DNA of the CDR3 is TGCAGTGCTAGTCACCGTGACTACTACAATGAGCAGTTCTTC. It yields the protein CSASHRDYYNEQFF.

This clonotype was detected many times. This chain connects TRBV20-1 to TRBJ2-7; TRBD2 aligns across 11 bases. The CDR3 loop spans 14 amino acids. Germline CDR1 DFQATT, CDR2 SNEGSKA (reference sequence). After removal of 6 bases from V and 4 bases from J, the junction contained 8 bases not matched to a gene. CDR3 in DNA: TGCAGTGCCCATAGCGGGAGGGAAGGTTACGAGCAGTACTTC. Encoded protein: CSAHSGREGYEQYF.

This clonotype was counted many times. This chain connects TRBV21-1 to TRBJ1-5; the D segment call TRBD1 is taken from the table without a DNA check. TRBV21-1 is a pseudogene segment. The CDR3 spans 14 residues. CDR3 nucleotides: TGTGCCAGCCGCACCGGGGGTAGAAATCAGCCCCAGCATTTT. This translates into CASRTGGRNQPQHF.

This clonotype appeared many times. The chain carries TRBV11-3 and TRBJ2-1; tentatively, D is TRBD2 (6 bases). Trimming shortened V by 2 bases and J by 7 bases, and 18 bases separated the two germline ends. The germline V gene encodes CDR1 SGHNT and CDR2 YENEEA. The CDR3 is 16 residues long. The CDR3 nucleotides are TGTGCCAGCAGCTTATCTGGGACTTGGGGTAAGAATGAGCAGTTCTTC. It is translated as CASSLSGTWGKNEQFF.

This clonotype has a count of ten or more. V and J are TRBV19 and TRBJ2-1, with D maybe TRBD2 (6 bases). V lost 6 bases and J lost 10, with 16 bases in between. CDR3 length equals 13 residues. Germline values: CDR1 LNHDA, CDR2 SQIVND (reference sequence). The CDR3 DNA reads TGTGCCAGTAGGGGTACGGGAGTGCAGGAGCAGTTCTTC. This sequence encodes CASRGTGVQEQFF. The variable domain in full, with the rest retrieved from reference TRBV19 and TRBJ2-1, is DGGITQSPKYLFRKEGQNVTLSCEQNLNHDAMYWYRQDPGQGLRLIYYSQIVNDFQKGDIAEGYSVSREKKESFPLTVTSAQKNPTAFYLCASRGTGVQEQFFGPGTRLTVL.

This clonotype was seen ten or more times. The V and J genes are TRBV12-3 or TRBV12-4 and TRBJ2-7; D unclear. The CDR3 length is 13 residues. V dropped 7 bases and J dropped 4 bases, with 14 bases sitting between them. This chain's CDR3 is CASTLRMGYEQYF. The DNA of the CDR3 is TGTGCCAGCACCCTCCGGATGGGGTACGAGCAGTACTTC.

With regard to this clonotype: The germline gene is not matched at one end of the junction; a read error may be the cause. This chain links TRBV27 with TRBJ1-1; no definite D call. The germline V gene encodes CDR1 MNHEY and CDR2 SMNVEV (reference sequence). The CDR3 consists of 15 residues. CDR3 nucleotides: TGTGCCAGCAGTTTATCTCCCACCGGGATCACTGGAGCTTTCTTT. This gives the protein CASSLSPTGITGAFF.

V and J are TRBV20-1 and TRBJ2-1, with 9 bases that match TRBD1. Germline V gene lookup returns CDR1 DFQATT and CDR2 SNEGSKA (reference sequence). V lost 0 bases and J lost 7; bases outside the gene matches: 10. CDR3 length: 16 amino acids. CDR3 nucleotide sequence: TGCAGTGCTAGAGACCGGGGACAGGGAGATCGGAATGAGCAGTTCTTC. Its translation is CSARDRGQGDRNEQFF.

This clonotype was found a few times. The genes are TRBV15 and TRBJ2-5, with D possibly TRBD1 on 6 matching bases. Trimming removed 3 bases from V and 5 bases from J, with 7 bases in between. Germline V gene sequence: CDR1 LNHNV, CDR2 YYDKDF (reference sequence). This CDR3 has 12 residues. The CDR3, as DNA: TGTGCCACCAGCAGCGACAGGGAGACCCAGTACTTC. Amino acids: CATSSDRETQYF.

Points on this clonotype: Sequence at one end of the junction differs from germline and may be a read error. The genes are TRBV28 and TRBJ2-3, with unresolved D. The CDR3 contains 13 residues. Germline CDR1 MDHEN, CDR2 SYDVKM. CDR3 protein: CACSLGGTDTQYF. CDR3 bases: TGTGCCTGCAGTTTGGGCGGCACAGATACGCAGTATTTT. Drawing the rest from reference TRBV28 and TRBJ2-3, the complete variable domain is DVKVTQSSRYLVKRTGEKVFLECVQDMDHENMFWYRQDPGLGLRLIYFSYDVKMKEKGDIPEGYSVSREKKERFSLILESASTNQTSMYLCACSLGGTDTQYFGPGTRLTVL.